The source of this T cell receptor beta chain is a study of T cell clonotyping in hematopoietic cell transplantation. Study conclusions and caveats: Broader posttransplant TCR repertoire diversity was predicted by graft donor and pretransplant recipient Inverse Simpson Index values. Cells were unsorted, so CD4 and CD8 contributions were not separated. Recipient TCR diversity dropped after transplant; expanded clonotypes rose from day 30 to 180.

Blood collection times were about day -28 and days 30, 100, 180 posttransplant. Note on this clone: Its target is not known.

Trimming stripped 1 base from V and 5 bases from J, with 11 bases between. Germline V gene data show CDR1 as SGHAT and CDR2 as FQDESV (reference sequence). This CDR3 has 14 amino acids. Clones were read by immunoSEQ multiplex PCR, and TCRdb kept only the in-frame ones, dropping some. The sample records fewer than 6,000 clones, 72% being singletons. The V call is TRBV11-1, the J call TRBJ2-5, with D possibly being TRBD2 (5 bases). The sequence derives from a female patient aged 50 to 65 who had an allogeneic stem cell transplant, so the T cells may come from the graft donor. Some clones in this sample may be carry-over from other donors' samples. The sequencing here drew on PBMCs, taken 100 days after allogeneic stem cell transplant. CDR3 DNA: TGTGCCAGCAGCTTAGGAACTAGTCATGAGACCCAGTACTTC. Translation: CASSLGTSHETQYF.